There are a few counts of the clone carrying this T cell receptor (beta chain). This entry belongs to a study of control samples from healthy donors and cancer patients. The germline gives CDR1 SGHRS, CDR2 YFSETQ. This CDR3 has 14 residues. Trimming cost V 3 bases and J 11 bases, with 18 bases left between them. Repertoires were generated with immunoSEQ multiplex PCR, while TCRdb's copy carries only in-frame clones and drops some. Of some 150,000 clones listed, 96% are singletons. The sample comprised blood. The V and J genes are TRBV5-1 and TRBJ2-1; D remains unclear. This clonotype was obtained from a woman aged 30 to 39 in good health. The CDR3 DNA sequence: TGCGCCAGCAGCTCCCAGGAGCCCTCTCAACAGCAGTTCTTC. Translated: CASSSQEPSQQQFF.